This T cell receptor (beta chain) was profiled in a study of T cells in Graves' hyperthyroidism and ophthalmopathy. The V gene lost 2 bases and the J gene lost 4 bases, with 24 bases spanning the gap. This CDR3 has 18 amino acids. CDR1 is SEHNR, CDR2 FQNEAQ, per germline (reference sequence). There are many counts of this clonotype. Authors of the study amplified TCR beta CDR3 regions from RNA transcripts. The primer set for the first-round RT-PCR of the TCR CDR3 was HTBI. TCRdb re-called the multiplex PCR reads with MiXCR, one entry per CDR3 protein. There are more than 300,000 distinct CDR3 sequences in the sample; 13% occur only once, and less than 10% lies in the top ten.

The chain carries TRBV7-9 and TRBJ2-7, with D unresolved. The sequence came from a woman aged 18-29 years with Graves' hyperthyroidism. Sequencing input: blood. CDR3 DNA sequence: TGTGCCAGCAGCTTATACGATTATCGTTCGGCTAGGTCGTACGAGCAGTACTTC. Protein sequence: CASSLYDYRSARSYEQYF.